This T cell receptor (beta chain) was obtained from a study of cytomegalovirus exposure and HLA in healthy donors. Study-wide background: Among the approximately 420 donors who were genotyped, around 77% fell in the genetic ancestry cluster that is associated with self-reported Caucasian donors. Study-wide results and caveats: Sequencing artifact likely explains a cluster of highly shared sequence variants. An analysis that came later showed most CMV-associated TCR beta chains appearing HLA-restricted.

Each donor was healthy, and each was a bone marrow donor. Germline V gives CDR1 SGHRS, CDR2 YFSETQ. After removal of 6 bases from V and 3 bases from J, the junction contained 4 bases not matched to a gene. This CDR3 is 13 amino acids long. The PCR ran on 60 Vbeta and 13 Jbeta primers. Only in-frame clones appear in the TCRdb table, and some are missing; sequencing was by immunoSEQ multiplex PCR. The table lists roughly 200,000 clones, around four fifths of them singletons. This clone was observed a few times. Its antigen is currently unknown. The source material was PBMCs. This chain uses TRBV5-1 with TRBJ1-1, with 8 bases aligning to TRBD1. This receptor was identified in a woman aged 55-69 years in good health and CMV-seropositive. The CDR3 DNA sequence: TGCGCCAGCAAGGACAGGGTTGACACTGAAGCTTTCTTT. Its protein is CASKDRVDTEAFF.